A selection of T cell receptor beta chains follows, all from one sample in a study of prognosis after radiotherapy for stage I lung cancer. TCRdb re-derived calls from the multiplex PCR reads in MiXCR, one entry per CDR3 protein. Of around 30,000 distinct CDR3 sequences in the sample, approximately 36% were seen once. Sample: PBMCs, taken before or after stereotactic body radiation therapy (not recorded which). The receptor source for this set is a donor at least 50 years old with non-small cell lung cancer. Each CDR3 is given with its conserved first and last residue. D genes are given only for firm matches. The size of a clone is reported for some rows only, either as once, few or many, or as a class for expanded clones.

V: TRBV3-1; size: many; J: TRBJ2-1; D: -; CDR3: CASSQSSGITGEQFF; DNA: TGTGCCAGCAGCCAATCGTCAGGGATTACGGGTGAGCAGTTCTTC
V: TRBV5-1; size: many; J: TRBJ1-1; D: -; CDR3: CASSLGGGSNTEAFF; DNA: TGCGCCAGCAGCTTGGGAGGGGGAAGCAACACTGAAGCTTTCTTT
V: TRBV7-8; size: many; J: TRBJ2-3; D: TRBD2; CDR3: CASSPGTSRLVDTQYF; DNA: TGTGCCAGCAGCCCAGGGACTAGTCGGCTTGTGGATACGCAGTATTTT
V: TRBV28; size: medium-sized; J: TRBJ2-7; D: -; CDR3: CASSLRWPGPDEQYF; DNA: TGTGCCAGCAGTTTACGCTGGCCGGGGCCAGATGAGCAGTACTTC
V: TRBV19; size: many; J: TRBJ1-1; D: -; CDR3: CASSIWERNTEAFF; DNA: TGTGCCAGTAGTATTTGGGAGCGGAACACTGAAGCTTTCTTT
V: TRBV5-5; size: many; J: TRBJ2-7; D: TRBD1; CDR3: CTSSPGQGISYEQYF; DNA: TGTACCAGCAGCCCGGGACAGGGAATCTCCTACGAGCAGTACTTC
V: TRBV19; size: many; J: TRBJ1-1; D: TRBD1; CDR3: CASISHAGGLNTEAFF; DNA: TGTGCCAGTATATCCCATGCAGGGGGATTGAACACTGAAGCTTTCTTT
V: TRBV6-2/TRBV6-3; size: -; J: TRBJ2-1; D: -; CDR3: CASSPRQRKKHNEQFF; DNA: TGTGCCAGCAGTCCACGACAGAGAAAAAAACACAATGAGCAGTTCTTC
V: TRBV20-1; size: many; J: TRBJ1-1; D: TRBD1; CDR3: CSARGWTGDGITEAFF; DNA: TGCAGTGCTAGGGGTTGGACAGGGGACGGTATCACTGAAGCTTTCTTT
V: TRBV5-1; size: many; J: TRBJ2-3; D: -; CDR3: CASSPTTDTQYF; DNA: TGCGCCAGCAGCCCAACCACAGATACGCAGTATTTT
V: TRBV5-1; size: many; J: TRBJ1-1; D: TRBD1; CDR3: CASSFGGQTEAFF; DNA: TGCGCCAGCAGCTTTGGGGGACAGACTGAAGCTTTCTTT
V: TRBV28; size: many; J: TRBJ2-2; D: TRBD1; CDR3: CASIKGDRVAGELFF; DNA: TGTGCCAGCATCAAGGGGGACAGGGTTGCCGGGGAGCTGTTTTTT
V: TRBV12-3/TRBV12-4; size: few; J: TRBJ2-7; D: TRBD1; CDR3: CASSHSRDRGSWEQYF; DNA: TGTGCCAGCAGCCATAGCCGGGACAGAGGGAGTTGGGAGCAGTACTTC
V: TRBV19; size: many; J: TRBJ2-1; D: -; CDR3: CASSIDILRRGNEQFF; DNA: TGTGCCAGTAGTATAGACATCCTACGACGGGGGAATGAGCAGTTCTTC
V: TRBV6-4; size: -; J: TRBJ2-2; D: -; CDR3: CASSQTSVTGELFF; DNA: TGTGCCAGCAGCCAGACTAGTGTGACCGGGGAGCTGTTTTTT
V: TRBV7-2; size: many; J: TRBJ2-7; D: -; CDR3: CASSFYGDEQYF; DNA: TGTGCCAGCAGCTTCTATGGAGACGAGCAGTACTTC
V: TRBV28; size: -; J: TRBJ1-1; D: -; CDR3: CATARGGRLDTEAFF; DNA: TGTGCCACCGCGAGGGGGGGGCGATTGGACACTGAAGCTTTCTTT
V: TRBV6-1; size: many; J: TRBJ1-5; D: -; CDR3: CASSAGIIRPQHF; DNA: TGTGCCAGCAGTGCAGGGATCATTAGGCCCCAGCATTTT
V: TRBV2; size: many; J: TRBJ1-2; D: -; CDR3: CASRTSGTTYGYTF; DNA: TGTGCCAGCAGGACCTCTGGGACAACATATGGCTACACCTTC
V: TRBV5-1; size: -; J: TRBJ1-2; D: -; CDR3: CASSLAGDNYGYTF; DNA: TGCGCCAGCAGCTTGGCCGGGGATAACTATGGCTACACCTTC
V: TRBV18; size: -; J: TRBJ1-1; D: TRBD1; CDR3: CASSPYRGENTEAFF; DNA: TGTGCCAGCTCACCGTACAGGGGTGAGAACACTGAAGCTTTCTTT
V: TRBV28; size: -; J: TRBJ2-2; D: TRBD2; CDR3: CASSTTSDRNTGELFF; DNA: TGTGCCAGCAGTACAACTAGCGACAGAAACACCGGGGAGCTGTTTTTT
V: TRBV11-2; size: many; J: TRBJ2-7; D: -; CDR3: CASSLDLRGEQYF; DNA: TGTGCCAGCAGCTTAGACCTCCGGGGGGAGCAGTACTTC
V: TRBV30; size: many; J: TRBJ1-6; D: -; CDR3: CAWSVRGNSPLHF; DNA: TGTGCCTGGAGTGTTAGGGGAAATTCACCCCTCCACTTT
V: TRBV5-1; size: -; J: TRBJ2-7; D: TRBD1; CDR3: CASSFRDRGYEQYF; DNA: TGCGCCAGCAGCTTCAGGGACAGGGGCTACGAGCAGTACTTC
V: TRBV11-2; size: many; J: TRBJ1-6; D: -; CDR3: CASSFRQANSPLHF; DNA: TGTGCCAGCAGCTTTCGACAGGCCAATTCACCCCTCCACTTT
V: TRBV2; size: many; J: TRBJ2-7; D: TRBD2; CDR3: CASNPLLAGNEQYF; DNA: TGTGCCAGCAACCCCCTCCTAGCGGGCAACGAGCAGTACTTC
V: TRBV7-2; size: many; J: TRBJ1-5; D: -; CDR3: CASSSGAGRQPQHF; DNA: TGTGCCAGCAGCTCCGGGGCGGGCCGACAGCCCCAGCATTTT
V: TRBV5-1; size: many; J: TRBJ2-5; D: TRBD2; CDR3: CASSLGTSGTQETQYF; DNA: TGCGCCAGCAGCTTAGGGACTAGCGGGACTCAAGAGACCCAGTACTTC